This note documents a single T cell receptor beta chain sequence. The data originate from a study of blood T cell repertoires in COVID-19. For the study at large: Donors in the United States, Italy and Spain gave samples during acute or convalescent COVID-19. The analysed material was cDNA or gDNA that came from T cells, B-cell-depleted T cells, or PBMCs.

Per germline, CDR1 LNHDA and CDR2 SQIVND (reference sequence). V trimming: 3 bases; J trimming: 0 bases; junction bases outside the gene matches: 5. This CDR3 has 15 amino acids. Original data processing: Estimated nucleated cell counts came from reference gene primer amplification. Sequencing used immunoSEQ multiplex PCR; TCRdb keeps in-frame clones, though not all of them. V and J calls and clone size are copied from that table; D and trimming were computed from the DNA. Of over 200,000 clones listed, over 75% are singletons. This chain uses TRBV19 with TRBJ2-7; 7 bases map to TRBD2. This sequence was found in a human donor in a cohort sampled during active COVID-19. The sample consisted of peripheral blood. The CDR3 loop is CASSIVSGSSYEQYF. CDR3 nucleotide sequence: TGTGCCAGTAGTATTGTTAGCGGGTCCTCCTACGAGCAGTACTTC.